This is a list of T cell receptor beta chains from one sample in a study of breast tumors, draining lymph nodes, adjacent tissues. TCRdb analysed the multiplex PCR reads with MiXCR anew, one entry per CDR3 protein. The sample lists roughly 80,000 distinct CDR3 sequences; approximately 19% were seen once. The sequenced sample was axillary lymph node tissue. Receptors were obtained from a female donor with breast cancer. Some clones in this sample may be carry-over from other donors' samples. The CDR3 runs from the conserved cysteine through the conserved F or W. The D gene is left open where the match is weak. Only part of the rows carry a size: once, few, many, or a class if the clone is expanded.

clone_size: .
j_call: TRBJ2-5
d_call: .
v_call: TRBV14
cdr3_aa: CASSQAKGEQETQYF
cdr3_nt: TGTGCCAGCAGCCAAGCAAAGGGGGAACAAGAGACCCAGTACTTC

clone_size: many
j_call: TRBJ1-2
d_call: TRBD1
v_call: TRBV6-5
cdr3_aa: CASSFTGGATGYTF
cdr3_nt: TGTGCCAGCTCCTTTACAGGGGGCGCGACTGGCTACACCTTC

clone_size: .
j_call: TRBJ2-3
d_call: .
v_call: TRBV28
cdr3_aa: CAGTPGGGLSTDTQYF
cdr3_nt: TGTGCCGGCACCCCTGGGGGCGGGCTAAGCACAGATACGCAGTATTTT

clone_size: many
j_call: TRBJ2-7
d_call: .
v_call: TRBV5-4
cdr3_aa: CASSPRDLGSAQYF
cdr3_nt: TGTGCCAGCAGCCCTAGGGACCTGGGGTCGGCGCAGTACTTC

clone_size: many
j_call: TRBJ2-1
d_call: .
v_call: TRBV7-9
cdr3_aa: CASSLEGRAHEQFF
cdr3_nt: TGTGCCAGCAGCTTAGAGGGCAGGGCCCATGAGCAGTTCTTC

clone_size: many
j_call: TRBJ1-6
d_call: .
v_call: TRBV6-1
cdr3_aa: CASSEAARVALHF
cdr3_nt: TGTGCCAGCAGTGAAGCGGCCAGGGTGGCCCTCCACTTT

clone_size: many
j_call: TRBJ2-2
d_call: .
v_call: TRBV9
cdr3_aa: CASSVVGNTGELFF
cdr3_nt: TGTGCCAGCAGCGTAGTCGGAAACACCGGGGAGCTGTTTTTT

clone_size: many
j_call: TRBJ2-6
d_call: TRBD1
v_call: TRBV7-2
cdr3_aa: CASSRTGTGYGANVLTF
cdr3_nt: TGTGCCAGCAGCCGCACCGGGACAGGGTACGGGGCCAACGTCCTGACTTTC

clone_size: many
j_call: TRBJ2-7
d_call: TRBD2
v_call: TRBV5-6
cdr3_aa: CASSLTSGTTRLYF
cdr3_nt: TGTGCCAGCAGCTTGACTAGCGGCACCACACGGCTGTACTTC

clone_size: .
j_call: TRBJ2-3
d_call: .
v_call: TRBV19
cdr3_aa: CASITDMQCF
cdr3_nt: TGTGCCAGTATTACAGATATGCAGTGTTTT

clone_size: many
j_call: TRBJ1-2
d_call: .
v_call: TRBV5-1
cdr3_aa: CASSEQGGYGYTF
cdr3_nt: TGCGCCAGCAGTGAGCAGGGCGGGTATGGCTACACCTTC

clone_size: .
j_call: TRBJ2-2
d_call: TRBD1
v_call: TRBV28
cdr3_aa: CASGTGGIGELFF
cdr3_nt: TGTGCCAGCGGGACAGGGGGCATCGGGGAGCTGTTTTTT

clone_size: few
j_call: TRBJ1-4
d_call: TRBD1
v_call: TRBV30
cdr3_aa: CAWSTKGANNEKLFF
cdr3_nt: TGTGCCTGGAGTACAAAGGGGGCGAATAATGAAAAACTGTTTTTT

clone_size: many
j_call: TRBJ2-3
d_call: .
v_call: TRBV14
cdr3_aa: CASSQGGYADTQYF
cdr3_nt: TGTGCCAGCAGCCAAGGGGGGTACGCAGATACGCAGTATTTT

clone_size: many
j_call: TRBJ2-7
d_call: .
v_call: TRBV6-2/TRBV6-3
cdr3_aa: CASVEGGPSSYEQYF
cdr3_nt: TGTGCCAGCGTCGAAGGCGGGCCCAGCTCCTACGAGCAGTACTTC

clone_size: many
j_call: TRBJ2-3
d_call: .
v_call: TRBV7-2
cdr3_aa: CASSPSSSDTQYF
cdr3_nt: TGTGCCAGCAGCCCTTCTAGCTCCGATACGCAGTATTTT

clone_size: many
j_call: TRBJ2-7
d_call: .
v_call: TRBV11-2
cdr3_aa: CASSLGGDSSYEQYF
cdr3_nt: TGTGCCAGCAGCTTAGGGGGGGACAGTTCCTACGAGCAGTACTTC

clone_size: .
j_call: TRBJ1-1
d_call: .
v_call: TRBV6-6
cdr3_aa: CASSHDGNEAFF
cdr3_nt: TGTGCCAGCAGTCACGACGGGAATGAAGCTTTCTTT

clone_size: many
j_call: TRBJ1-4
d_call: .
v_call: TRBV6-5
cdr3_aa: CASSYYGNEKLFF
cdr3_nt: TGTGCCAGCAGTTACTATGGGAATGAAAAACTGTTTTTT

clone_size: many
j_call: TRBJ1-2
d_call: TRBD1
v_call: TRBV30
cdr3_aa: CATSGTGGPSAF
cdr3_nt: TGTGCCACCTCCGGGACAGGGGGTCCATCAGCCTTC

clone_size: .
j_call: TRBJ1-6
d_call: .
v_call: TRBV28
cdr3_aa: CASTLGPGQNNSPLHF
cdr3_nt: TGTGCCAGCACCCTGGGGCCAGGTCAAAATAATTCACCCCTCCACTTT

clone_size: many
j_call: TRBJ1-5
d_call: TRBD1
v_call: TRBV12-3/TRBV12-4
cdr3_aa: CASSLDQGAGQPQHF
cdr3_nt: TGTGCCAGCAGTTTAGATCAGGGGGCGGGTCAGCCCCAGCATTTT

clone_size: many
j_call: TRBJ2-3
d_call: .
v_call: TRBV6-1
cdr3_aa: CASIRGSSTDTQYF
cdr3_nt: TGTGCCAGCATCCGGGGTTCTAGCACAGATACGCAGTATTTT

clone_size: .
j_call: TRBJ2-7
d_call: TRBD2
v_call: TRBV10-2
cdr3_aa: CASILDSGRADEQYF
cdr3_nt: TGCGCCAGCATTCTAGATAGCGGGAGGGCCGACGAGCAGTACTTC

clone_size: many
j_call: TRBJ1-3
d_call: TRBD1
v_call: TRBV20-1
cdr3_aa: CSARQPGTGVNTIYF
cdr3_nt: TGCAGTGCTAGACAGCCCGGGACAGGGGTAAACACCATATATTTT

clone_size: .
j_call: TRBJ2-3
d_call: TRBD1
v_call: TRBV30
cdr3_aa: CAWSPTGAATDTQYF
cdr3_nt: TGTGCCTGGAGTCCTACAGGGGCGGCTACAGATACGCAGTATTTT

clone_size: few
j_call: TRBJ2-2
d_call: .
v_call: TRBV30
cdr3_aa: CAWRKSSGELFF
cdr3_nt: TGTGCCTGGAGAAAGTCCAGCGGGGAGCTGTTTTTT

clone_size: .
j_call: TRBJ1-2
d_call: .
v_call: TRBV30
cdr3_aa: CAWSPGPQGDGYTF
cdr3_nt: TGTGCCTGGAGCCCCGGGCCCCAAGGGGATGGCTACACCTTC

clone_size: many
j_call: TRBJ2-2
d_call: TRBD1
v_call: TRBV24-1
cdr3_aa: CATSDSTGGTNTGELFF
cdr3_nt: TGTGCCACCAGTGATTCCACAGGGGGAACGAACACCGGGGAGCTGTTTTTT

clone_size: .
j_call: TRBJ1-4
d_call: .
v_call: TRBV3-1
cdr3_aa: CASSQADQTGEKLFF
cdr3_nt: TGTGCCAGCAGCCAAGCTGATCAAACAGGGGAAAAACTGTTTTTT

clone_size: many
j_call: TRBJ1-5
d_call: .
v_call: TRBV19
cdr3_aa: CASSSGGVSNQPQHF
cdr3_nt: TGTGCCAGTAGTTCCGGGGGGGTGAGCAATCAGCCCCAGCATTTT

clone_size: many
j_call: TRBJ1-2
d_call: .
v_call: TRBV20-1
cdr3_aa: CSASRGGLGGYTF
cdr3_nt: TGCAGTGCTAGTAGGGGTGGATTAGGTGGCTACACCTTC

clone_size: many
j_call: TRBJ2-6
d_call: .
v_call: TRBV5-1
cdr3_aa: CASSLVQSSGANVLTF
cdr3_nt: TGCGCCAGCAGCTTGGTGCAGTCCTCTGGGGCCAACGTCCTGACTTTC

clone_size: many
j_call: TRBJ2-2
d_call: .
v_call: TRBV4-3
cdr3_aa: CASSQDRAGTGELFF
cdr3_nt: TGCGCCAGCAGCCAAGACAGGGCTGGCACCGGGGAGCTGTTTTTT

clone_size: many
j_call: TRBJ2-7
d_call: .
v_call: TRBV2
cdr3_aa: CASSTDTSYEQYF
cdr3_nt: TGTGCCAGCAGTACCGACACCTCCTACGAGCAGTACTTC

clone_size: many
j_call: TRBJ2-1
d_call: .
v_call: TRBV20-1
cdr3_aa: CSARYNEQFF
cdr3_nt: TGCAGTGCTAGATACAATGAGCAGTTCTTC

clone_size: few
j_call: TRBJ2-7
d_call: TRBD2
v_call: TRBV3-1
cdr3_aa: CASSRTSGGLEQYF
cdr3_nt: TGTGCCAGCAGCCGAACTAGCGGGGGTCTCGAGCAGTACTTC

clone_size: .
j_call: TRBJ2-1
d_call: .
v_call: TRBV28
cdr3_aa: CASSSASGHNNEQFF
cdr3_nt: TGTGCCAGCAGTTCAGCTTCGGGACATAACAATGAGCAGTTCTTC

clone_size: many
j_call: TRBJ2-2
d_call: TRBD2
v_call: TRBV7-8
cdr3_aa: CASSLALAGPNTGELFF
cdr3_nt: TGTGCCAGCAGCTTAGCCCTAGCGGGACCGAACACCGGGGAGCTGTTTTTT

clone_size: many
j_call: TRBJ2-5
d_call: TRBD1
v_call: TRBV2
cdr3_aa: CASDSGQGPQETQYF
cdr3_nt: TGTGCCAGCGATTCCGGACAGGGGCCTCAAGAGACCCAGTACTTC

clone_size: few
j_call: TRBJ2-7
d_call: TRBD2
v_call: TRBV3-1
cdr3_aa: CASSQDLGGGTSEQYF
cdr3_nt: TGTGCCAGCAGCCAAGATCTGGGGGGAGGGACGTCCGAGCAGTACTTC

clone_size: many
j_call: TRBJ2-3
d_call: .
v_call: TRBV9
cdr3_aa: CASSVDGSTMDTQYF
cdr3_nt: TGTGCCAGCAGCGTAGACGGTAGCACGATGGATACGCAGTATTTT

clone_size: many
j_call: TRBJ2-6
d_call: TRBD1
v_call: TRBV24-1
cdr3_aa: CATSDPPGQGSGANVLTF
cdr3_nt: TGTGCCACCAGTGATCCACCCGGACAGGGGTCTGGGGCCAACGTCCTGACTTTC

clone_size: many
j_call: TRBJ1-4
d_call: .
v_call: TRBV7-9
cdr3_aa: CASSLEWSRDPNEKLFF
cdr3_nt: TGTGCCAGCAGCTTAGAATGGAGCCGAGACCCTAATGAAAAACTGTTTTTT

clone_size: .
j_call: TRBJ1-1
d_call: .
v_call: TRBV6-5
cdr3_aa: CASGGNTEAFF
cdr3_nt: TGTGCCAGCGGGGGGAACACTGAAGCTTTCTTT

clone_size: many
j_call: TRBJ2-2
d_call: TRBD2
v_call: TRBV7-2
cdr3_aa: CASSSGGAGELFF
cdr3_nt: TGTGCCAGCAGCTCGGGGGGGGCCGGGGAGCTGTTTTTT

clone_size: many
j_call: TRBJ1-2
d_call: .
v_call: TRBV2
cdr3_aa: CASSELPGEGYTF
cdr3_nt: TGTGCCAGCAGTGAACTCCCGGGGGAAGGCTACACCTTC

clone_size: many
j_call: TRBJ1-2
d_call: .
v_call: TRBV28
cdr3_aa: CASSPGNYGYTF
cdr3_nt: TGTGCCAGCAGTCCCGGAAACTATGGCTACACCTTC

clone_size: many
j_call: TRBJ2-7
d_call: .
v_call: TRBV20-1
cdr3_aa: CSARAPLGEQYF
cdr3_nt: TGCAGTGCTAGAGCCCCTTTAGGCGAGCAGTACTTC

clone_size: many
j_call: TRBJ2-1
d_call: TRBD2
v_call: TRBV9
cdr3_aa: CASSGSGRTSYNEQFF
cdr3_nt: TGTGCCAGCAGTGGTAGCGGGAGGACTTCCTACAATGAGCAGTTCTTC

clone_size: many
j_call: TRBJ1-2
d_call: .
v_call: TRBV20-1
cdr3_aa: CSARPQGDGYTF
cdr3_nt: TGCAGTGCTAGACCTCAGGGTGATGGCTACACCTTC

clone_size: many
j_call: TRBJ1-5
d_call: .
v_call: TRBV6-1
cdr3_aa: CASTKGGLSNQPQHF
cdr3_nt: TGTGCCAGCACCAAGGGGGGGTTAAGCAATCAGCCCCAGCATTTT

clone_size: once
j_call: TRBJ2-5
d_call: TRBD2
v_call: TRBV2
cdr3_aa: CACTKRDSRETQYF
cdr3_nt: TGTGCCTGCACGAAGCGGGATAGTAGGGAGACCCAGTACTTC

clone_size: many
j_call: TRBJ2-1
d_call: .
v_call: TRBV5-4
cdr3_aa: CASSQRGGGEQFF
cdr3_nt: TGTGCCAGCAGCCAGCGGGGAGGGGGTGAGCAGTTCTTC

clone_size: many
j_call: TRBJ2-1
d_call: TRBD2
v_call: TRBV12-3/TRBV12-4
cdr3_aa: CASSLDSGASNEQFF
cdr3_nt: TGTGCCAGCAGTTTAGATAGCGGGGCATCCAATGAGCAGTTCTTC

clone_size: many
j_call: TRBJ2-1
d_call: TRBD2
v_call: TRBV9
cdr3_aa: CASSVAYTSGYNEQFF
cdr3_nt: TGTGCCAGCAGCGTAGCTTACACTAGCGGATACAATGAGCAGTTCTTC

clone_size: many
j_call: TRBJ2-7
d_call: .
v_call: TRBV28
cdr3_aa: CATRAAEQYF
cdr3_nt: TGTGCCACCAGAGCCGCCGAGCAGTACTTC

clone_size: many
j_call: TRBJ1-2
d_call: .
v_call: TRBV6-6
cdr3_aa: CASTYEVKANYGYTF
cdr3_nt: TGTGCCAGCACCTACGAAGTAAAAGCTAACTATGGCTACACCTTC